This TCR beta chain was recovered during a study of long-term antiretroviral therapy in people with HIV. Study results and caveats: Relative to transplant donor controls, diversity remained lower despite increasing after ART.

Concerning this clone itself: Its target is unknown.

The CDR3 is made up of 21 amino acids. With V trimmed by 0 bases and J by 2 bases, 22 bases remained unmatched. Germline CDR1 is LGHNA and CDR2 is YNFKEQ. immunoSEQ v3.0 was run at survey level. Only in-frame clones appear in the TCRdb table, and some are missing; sequencing was by immunoSEQ multiplex PCR. Of about 33,000 clones listed, about 74% are singletons. Sequencing used unsorted PBMCs, obtained 2 years after starting antiretroviral therapy. The gene calls are TRBV4-2 and TRBJ2-7, with 7 bases matching TRBD2. The TCR sequence derives from a woman in her forties or fifties with HIV. In nucleotides, the CDR3 is TGTGCCAGCAGCCAAGATCCGCAGATTTCGTCAAGCGGGACTACACCCTACGAGCAGTACTTC. It translates to CASSQDPQISSSGTTPYEQYF.